This T cell receptor beta chain was sequenced in a study of T cell repertoires in cytomegalovirus infection. On the study more broadly: Evidence of both CMV infection and a matching HLA type came from public TCR beta signatures. Overall study results and limits: In two of eight donors, the top clonotype was HLA-C-restricted CMV-specific. There were carriers of CMV plus the relevant HLA, and cumulative public TCR beta family frequency identified them.

MiXCR, run by TCRdb on the reads, gives a single entry per CDR3 protein. Of under 800,000 distinct CDR3 sequences listed, 20% to 25% are singletons. This clonotype was seen a handful of times. The antigen is undetermined. V was trimmed by 7 bases and J by 8 bases, leaving 13 bases between them. Germline CDR1 is DFQATT and CDR2 is SNEGSKA (reference sequence). The CDR3 is 11 amino acids. The source material was CD8+ T cells from PBMCs. The rearrangement links TRBV20-1 to TRBJ2-3; D is possibly TRBD2 (7 bases). The clonotype originates from a human donor in good health (CMV status not recorded). Some clones in this sample may be carry-over from other donors' samples. In nucleotides, the CDR3 is TGCAGTGAAAGGGGGAGGGGTACGCAGTATTTT. Translation gives CSERGRGTQYF.